The present T cell receptor (beta chain) was sequenced within a study of T cells expressing NK-cell markers. Study conclusions and caveats: Expanded NKG2C+ T cell clones had unclear HCMV specificity.

Reprocessing the 5' RACE reads, TCRdb reports a single entry for every CDR3 protein and omits DNA. The sample has around 550,000 distinct CDR3 sequences. The germline gives CDR1 MNHEY, CDR2 SVGEGT. The CDR3 contains 16 residues. Concerning this clonotype: Its antigen is not known.

The sample comprised blood T cells: a sorted CD56 or NKG2C T cell subset, CD4+ or CD8+ T cells, or bulk PBMC T cells (not recorded which). The V gene is TRBV6-2 or TRBV6-3, the J gene TRBJ1-5; TCRdb's assignment of TRBD1 cannot be checked, as there is no DNA. This sequence originates from a man aged 18 to 30 in good health. CDR3 region: CASSSYGTGDNQPQHF.